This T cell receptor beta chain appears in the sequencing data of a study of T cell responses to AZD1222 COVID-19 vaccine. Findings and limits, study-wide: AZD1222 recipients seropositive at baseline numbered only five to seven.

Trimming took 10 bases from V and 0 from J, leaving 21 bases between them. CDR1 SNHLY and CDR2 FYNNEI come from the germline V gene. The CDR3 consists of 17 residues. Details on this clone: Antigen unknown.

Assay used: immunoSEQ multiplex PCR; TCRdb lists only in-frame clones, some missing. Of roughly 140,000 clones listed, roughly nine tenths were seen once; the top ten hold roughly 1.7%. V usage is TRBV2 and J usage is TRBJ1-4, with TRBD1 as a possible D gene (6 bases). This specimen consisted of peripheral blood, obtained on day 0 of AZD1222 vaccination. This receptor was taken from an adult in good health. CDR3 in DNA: TGTGCCACCAGACAGGCCGGAGTCCGGTCAACTAATGAAAAACTGTTTTTT. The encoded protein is CATRQAGVRSTNEKLFF.